This passage covers 8 T cell receptor beta chains from one sample sequenced in a study of siplizumab effects on memory and regulatory T cells. Data came from immunoSEQ multiplex PCR; TCRdb stores just in-frame clones and leaves some out. The sample has over 85,000 clones; around 97% are singletons. What was sequenced was naive CD4+ T cells sorted from blood. Every receptor here comes from a human donor in good health.

Here the CDR3 DNA reads TGTGCTAGTGGCTCCGGACAGGGTGGGTCCTACGAGCAGTACTTC. Translating it yields CASGSGQGGSYEQYF. The chain employs TRBV12-5 and TRBJ2-7; 8 bases agree with TRBD1. CDR3 length: 15 amino acids. CDR1 LGHNT and CDR2 FRNRAP come from the germline V gene. V lost 6 bases to trimming and J lost 1 base; unmatched junction nucleotides: 8. Combining the CDR3 with reference TRBV12-5 and TRBJ2-7 gives the whole variable domain DARVTQTPRHKVTEMGQEVTMRCQPILGHNTVFWYRQTMMQGLELLAYFRNRAPLDDSGMPKDRFSAEMPDATLATLKIQPSEPRDSAVYFCASGSGQGGSYEQYFGPGTRLTVT.

The chain uses TRBV7-9 and TRBJ2-7, with 13 bases lining up with TRBD2. This CDR3 has 16 residues. Trimming took 5 bases from V and 5 from J; bases not matched to a gene: 9. Per the germline V gene, CDR1 is SEHNR and CDR2 is FQNEAQ (reference sequence). CDR3 protein: CASSHPGLAGLDEQYF. The CDR3 DNA is TGTGCCAGCAGCCATCCGGGACTAGCGGGGTTGGACGAGCAGTACTTC.

This chain joins TRBV5-4 and TRBJ2-5; D assignment may be TRBD1 or TRBD2 (5 bases each). The CDR3 has 15 residues. Looked up from germline, CDR1 is SGHNT and CDR2 is YYREEE (reference sequence). Between the trimmed V and J ends, which lost 0 bases and 1 base, there was a span of 10 bases. CDR3 amino acids: CASSLALGPQETQYF. CDR3 sequence (DNA): TGTGCCAGCAGCTTGGCATTGGGACCCCAAGAGACCCAGTACTTC.

The rearrangement uses TRBV6-5 and TRBJ2-7, with TRBD1 as a possible D gene (6 bases). Trimming shortened V by 6 bases and J by 3 bases, and 18 bases separated the two germline ends. The CDR3 covers 15 residues. The germline V gene has CDR1 MNHEY and CDR2 SVGAGI. The CDR3 DNA is TGTGCCAGCAGCTTCTTACAGGGCCAGGACTACGAGCAGTACTTC. Protein product: CASSFLQGQDYEQYF.

The chain is built from TRBV6-1 and TRBJ2-1; no clear D gene. V lost 1 base and J 0 bases, leaving 13 bases between the germline ends. This CDR3 spans 17 amino acids. The V gene's germline CDR1 is MNHNS and CDR2 SASEGT. The CDR3 DNA follows: TGTGCCAGCAGTGAAGAACCTAGATTACTCTCCTACAATGAGCAGTTCTTC. This codes for CASSEEPRLLSYNEQFF.

The count of this clone is one. The V gene is TRBV15, the J gene TRBJ1-4; D ambiguous. This CDR3 comprises 13 residues. V was cut by 6 bases and J by 3 bases, with 8 bases left in between. In germline, CDR1 is LNHNV, CDR2 YYDKDF (reference sequence). The CDR3 DNA reads TGTGCCACCAGGGGGTTCGCTAATGAAAAACTGTTTTTT. This sequence encodes CATRGFANEKLFF.

This rearrangement joins TRBV18 to TRBJ2-2; TRBD1 agrees at 10 bases. The length of the CDR3 is 15 residues. V was clipped by 3 bases and J by 3 bases; unmatched bases: 1. Germline V gene data show CDR1 as KGHSH and CDR2 as LQKENI. CDR3 sequence: CASSPGTGDTGELFF. DNA of the CDR3: TGTGCCAGCTCACCCGGGACAGGGGACACCGGGGAGCTGTTTTTT.

The gene calls are TRBV6-6 and TRBJ2-2, with TRBD2 as a possible D gene (5 bases). This CDR3 spans 14 amino acids. Trimming shortened V by 7 bases and J by 3 bases, and 12 bases separated the two germline ends. Germline V gene sequence: CDR1 MNHNY, CDR2 SVGAGI (reference sequence). CDR3 in amino acids: CASTGGADTGELFF. The CDR3 DNA is TGTGCCAGCACAGGAGGCGCGGACACCGGGGAGCTGTTTTTT.